These 8 T cell receptor beta chains were all obtained from the same sample, sequenced in a study of cytomegalovirus exposure and HLA in healthy donors. 13 Jbeta primers and 60 Vbeta primers were used for the PCR. Repertoires were generated with immunoSEQ multiplex PCR, while TCRdb's copy carries only in-frame clones and drops some. The listing contains about 160,000 clones. Source material: PBMCs. The receptors stem from a woman aged 50 to 65 in good health and CMV-seronegative.

The chain employs TRBV30 and TRBJ2-6; D perhaps matches TRBD1 (5 bases). The length of the CDR3 is 15 residues. Germline assignment: CDR1 GTSNPN and CDR2 SVGIG (reference sequence). Trimming cost V 2 bases and J 0 bases, with 8 bases left between them. The CDR3 bases are TGTGCCTGGAGTAGGGGAATCTCTGGGGCCAACGTCCTGACTTTC. This sequence encodes CAWSRGISGANVLTF.

The chain couples TRBV5-8 to TRBJ1-1; 11 nucleotides match TRBD1. V lost 1 base, J lost 1 base, and 6 bases stayed unmatched. The CDR3 length is 17 residues. Germline lookup yields CDR1 SGHTS and CDR2 YDEGEE. CDR3 nucleotide sequence: TGTGCCAGCAGCTTGTTCGGACAGGGGGCATCGAACACTGAAGCTTTCTTT. This codes for CASSLFGQGASNTEAFF.

The chain joins TRBV18 to TRBJ2-1; no clear D. The germline V gene encodes CDR1 KGHSH and CDR2 LQKENI. With 3 bases removed from V and 0 bases from J, the gap between germline ends came to 15 bases. The CDR3 extends over 17 amino acids. The CDR3 DNA reads as TGTGCCAGCTCACCCCCGTTTTCGGTTTTCTCCTACAATGAGCAGTTCTTC. Amino acids: CASSPPFSVFSYNEQFF. Full variable domain (remainder filled in from reference TRBV18 and TRBJ2-1): NAGVMQNPRHLVRRRGQEARLRCSPMKGHSHVYWYRQLPEEGLKFMVYLQKENIIDESGMPKERFSAEFPKEGPSILRIQQVVRGDSAAYFCASSPPFSVFSYNEQFFGPGTRLTVL.

The chain has TRBV28 and TRBJ2-3, with 8 bases aligning to TRBD2. J lost 2 bases, V lost 6 bases, and 10 bases had no gene match. The V gene's germline CDR1 is MDHEN and CDR2 SYDVKM. The CDR3 totals 16 residues. CDR3 DNA sequence: TGTGCCAGCAGCCTTAAGCGGGGGAGGTACACAGATACGCAGTATTTT. Translated, it gives CASSLKRGRYTDTQYF.

The J gene is TRBJ1-5, the V gene TRBV28; D possibly corresponds to TRBD1 (6 bases). The CDR3 extends over 15 amino acids. Germline CDR1 and CDR2: MDHEN and SYDVKM. Trimming stripped 6 bases from V and 0 bases from J, with 12 bases between. CDR3 in DNA: TGTGCCAGCAGGTCCCAGGGGAATAGCAATCAGCCCCAGCATTTT. As protein: CASRSQGNSNQPQHF.

V gene TRBV7-2 combines with J gene TRBJ1-2; D uncertain. V was trimmed by 7 bases and J by 4 bases, leaving 16 bases between them. The germline CDR1 and CDR2 sequences are SGHTA and FQGNSA. The CDR3 is made up of 14 amino acids. The CDR3 region is CASTPSATVYGYTF. DNA for the CDR3: TGTGCCAGCACCCCGTCAGCCACAGTCTATGGCTACACCTTC.

The rearrangement uses TRBV5-4 and TRBJ2-2, with TRBD2 identical over 12 bases. J lost 4 bases, V lost 3 bases, and 7 bases had no gene match. This CDR3 is built from 17 residues. CDR1 SGHNT and CDR2 YYREEE come from the germline V gene (reference sequence). Here the CDR3 DNA reads TGTGCCAGCAGCTGGACTAGCGGGAAATGGAGCACCGGGGAGCTGTTTTTT. Protein product: CASSWTSGKWSTGELFF.

This sequence joins TRBV19 and TRBJ1-2; D is ambiguous. The CDR3 is 13 residues long. Germline CDR1 and CDR2: LNHDA and SQIVND (reference sequence). Trimming pared 3 bases from V and 0 bases from J, leaving 5 bases between. The CDR3 nucleotides are TGTGCCAGTAGTATTCCGGCTAACTATGGCTACACCTTC. Protein: CASSIPANYGYTF. Variable domain in full (rest from reference TRBV19 and TRBJ1-2): DGGITQSPKYLFRKEGQNVTLSCEQNLNHDAMYWYRQDPGQGLRLIYYSQIVNDFQKGDIAEGYSVSREKKESFPLTVTSAQKNPTAFYLCASSIPANYGYTFGSGTRLTVV.